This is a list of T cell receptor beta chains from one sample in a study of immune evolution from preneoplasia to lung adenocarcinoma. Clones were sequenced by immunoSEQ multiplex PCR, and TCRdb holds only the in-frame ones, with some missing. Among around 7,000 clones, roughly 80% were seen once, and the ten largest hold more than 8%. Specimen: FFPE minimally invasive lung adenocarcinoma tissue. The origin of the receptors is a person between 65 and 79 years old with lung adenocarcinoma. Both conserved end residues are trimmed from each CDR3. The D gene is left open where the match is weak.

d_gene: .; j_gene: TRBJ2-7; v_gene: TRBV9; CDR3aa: ASSAGPLGYEQY
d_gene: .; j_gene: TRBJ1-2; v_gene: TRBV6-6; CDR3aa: ASSYSGNFYYGYT
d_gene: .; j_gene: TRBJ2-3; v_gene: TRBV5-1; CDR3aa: ASSSRRGDTQY
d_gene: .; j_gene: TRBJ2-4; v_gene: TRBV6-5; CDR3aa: ASSYSDIQY
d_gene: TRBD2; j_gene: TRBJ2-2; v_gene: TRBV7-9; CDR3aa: ASSAGLATGELF
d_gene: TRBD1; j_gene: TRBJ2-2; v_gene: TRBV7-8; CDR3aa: ASSLRDRVTGELF
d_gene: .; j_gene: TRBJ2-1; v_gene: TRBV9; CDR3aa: ASSVVREQVINEQF
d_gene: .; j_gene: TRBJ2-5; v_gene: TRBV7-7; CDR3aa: ASSRGHEGETQY
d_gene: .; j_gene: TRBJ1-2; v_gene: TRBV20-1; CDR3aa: SASTMGGYT
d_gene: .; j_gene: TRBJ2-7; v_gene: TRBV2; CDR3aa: ASRATQALTHEQY
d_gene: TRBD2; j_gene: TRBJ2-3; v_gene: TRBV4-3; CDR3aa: ASSQGGLAGGSSTDTQY
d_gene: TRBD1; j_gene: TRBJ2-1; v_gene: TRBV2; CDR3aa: ASRRAPDRDKF
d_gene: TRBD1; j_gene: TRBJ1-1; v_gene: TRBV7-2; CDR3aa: ASSVRGDSYTEAF
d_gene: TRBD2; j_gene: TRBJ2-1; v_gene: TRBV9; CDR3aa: ASSGTSGRSGYNEQF
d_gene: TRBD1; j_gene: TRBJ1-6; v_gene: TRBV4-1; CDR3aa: ASSPSIPGQGTSPLH
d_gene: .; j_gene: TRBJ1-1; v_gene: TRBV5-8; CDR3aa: ASSLTGTEAF
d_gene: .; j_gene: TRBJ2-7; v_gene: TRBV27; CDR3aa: ASSRDGLEYEQY
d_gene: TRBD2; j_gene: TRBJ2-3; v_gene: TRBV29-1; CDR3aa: SVEGGLAGIDTQY
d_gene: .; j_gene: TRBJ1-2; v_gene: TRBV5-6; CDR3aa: ASSLIQGLYGYT
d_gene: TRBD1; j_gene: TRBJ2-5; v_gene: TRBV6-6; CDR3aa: ASSYGTGEETQY
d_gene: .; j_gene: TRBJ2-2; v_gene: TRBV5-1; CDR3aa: ASSLGFGSTGELF
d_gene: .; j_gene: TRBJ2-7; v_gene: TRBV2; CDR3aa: ASSPGSYEQY
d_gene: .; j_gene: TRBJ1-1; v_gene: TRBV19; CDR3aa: ASRANTEAF
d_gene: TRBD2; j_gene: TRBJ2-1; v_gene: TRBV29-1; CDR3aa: SGEGSPRDEQF
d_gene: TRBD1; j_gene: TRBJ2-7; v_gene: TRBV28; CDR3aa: ASSPGTGFGYEQY
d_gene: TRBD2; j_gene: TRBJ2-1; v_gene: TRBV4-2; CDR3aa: ASSQDLRGGRNEQF
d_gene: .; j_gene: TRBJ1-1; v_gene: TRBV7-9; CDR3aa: ASSLGELNTEAF
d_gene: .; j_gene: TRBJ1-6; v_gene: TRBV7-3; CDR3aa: ASSSGGAENSPLH
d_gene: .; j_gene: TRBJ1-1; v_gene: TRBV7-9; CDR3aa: ASSYVGEAF
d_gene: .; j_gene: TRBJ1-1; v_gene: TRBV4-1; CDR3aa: ASSQPTLDSFPEAF
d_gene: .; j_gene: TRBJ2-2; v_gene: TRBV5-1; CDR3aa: ASSLKTGVTGELF